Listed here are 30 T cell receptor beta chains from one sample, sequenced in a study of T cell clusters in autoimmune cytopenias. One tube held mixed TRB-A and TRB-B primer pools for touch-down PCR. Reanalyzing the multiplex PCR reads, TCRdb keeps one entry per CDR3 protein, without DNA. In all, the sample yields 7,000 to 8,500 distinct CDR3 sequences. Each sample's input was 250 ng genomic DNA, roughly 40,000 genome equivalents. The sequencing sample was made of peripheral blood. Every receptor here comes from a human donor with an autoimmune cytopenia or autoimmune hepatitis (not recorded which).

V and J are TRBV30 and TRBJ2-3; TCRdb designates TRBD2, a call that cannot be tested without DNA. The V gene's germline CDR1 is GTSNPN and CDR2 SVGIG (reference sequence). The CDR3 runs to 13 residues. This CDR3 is CAWSPSGGNTQYF.

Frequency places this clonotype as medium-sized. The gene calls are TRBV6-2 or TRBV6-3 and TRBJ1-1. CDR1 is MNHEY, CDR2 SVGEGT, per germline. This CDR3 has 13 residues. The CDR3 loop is CASSSGENTEAFF.

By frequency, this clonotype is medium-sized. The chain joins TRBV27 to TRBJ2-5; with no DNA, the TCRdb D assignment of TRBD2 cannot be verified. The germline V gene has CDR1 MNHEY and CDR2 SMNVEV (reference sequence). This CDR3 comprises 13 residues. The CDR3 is CASRSGVQETQYF.

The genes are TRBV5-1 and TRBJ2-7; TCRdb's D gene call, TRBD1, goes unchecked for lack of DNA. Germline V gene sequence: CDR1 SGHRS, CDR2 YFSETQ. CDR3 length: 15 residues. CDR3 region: CASSLEAGQYYEQYF.

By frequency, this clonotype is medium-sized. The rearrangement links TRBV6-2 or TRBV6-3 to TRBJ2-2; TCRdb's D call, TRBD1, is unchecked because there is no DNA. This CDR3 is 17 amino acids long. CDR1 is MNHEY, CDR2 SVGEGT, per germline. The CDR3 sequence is CASSLSGGHANTGELFF.

This CDR3 reads CAISEMGQKTDTQYF. This rearrangement joins TRBV10-3 to TRBJ2-3; the D gene TCRdb calls, TRBD1, cannot be checked with no DNA. CDR1 is ENHRY, CDR2 SYGVKD, per germline. The CDR3 has 15 amino acids.

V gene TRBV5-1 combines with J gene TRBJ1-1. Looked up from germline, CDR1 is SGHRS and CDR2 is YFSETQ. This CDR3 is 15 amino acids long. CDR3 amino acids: CASSVGGGGRAEAFF.

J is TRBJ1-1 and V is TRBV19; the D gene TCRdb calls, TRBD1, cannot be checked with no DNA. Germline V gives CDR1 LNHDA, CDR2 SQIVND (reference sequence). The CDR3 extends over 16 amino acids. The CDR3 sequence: CASSKNPGQGNTEAFF.

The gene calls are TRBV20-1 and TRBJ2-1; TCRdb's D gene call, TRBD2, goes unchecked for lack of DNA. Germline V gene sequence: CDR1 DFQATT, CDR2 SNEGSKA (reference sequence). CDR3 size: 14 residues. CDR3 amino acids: CSAGGTAPINEQFF.

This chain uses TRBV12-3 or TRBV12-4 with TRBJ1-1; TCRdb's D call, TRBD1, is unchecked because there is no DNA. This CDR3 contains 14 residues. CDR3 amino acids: CASRVQGSGTEAFF.

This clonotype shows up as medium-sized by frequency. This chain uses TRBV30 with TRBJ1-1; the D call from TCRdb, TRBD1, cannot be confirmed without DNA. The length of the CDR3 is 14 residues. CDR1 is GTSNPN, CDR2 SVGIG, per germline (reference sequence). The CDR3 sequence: CAWRETGGGTEAFF.

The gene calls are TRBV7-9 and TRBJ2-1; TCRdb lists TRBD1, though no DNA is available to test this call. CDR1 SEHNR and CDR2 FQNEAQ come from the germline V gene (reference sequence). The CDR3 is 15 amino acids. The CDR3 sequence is CASTPGGRSYNEQFF. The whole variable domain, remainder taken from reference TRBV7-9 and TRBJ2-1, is DTGVSQNPRHKITKRGQNVTFRCDPISEHNRLYWYRQTLGQGPEFLTYFQNEAQLEKSRLLSDRFSAERPKGSFSTLEIQRTEQGDSAMYLCASTPGGRSYNEQFFGPGTRLTVL.

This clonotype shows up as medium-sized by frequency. Here the CDR3 reads CATSRVLTNTGELFF. This rearrangement joins TRBV15 to TRBJ2-2. This CDR3 contains 15 residues. Per the germline V gene, CDR1 is LNHNV and CDR2 is YYDKDF (reference sequence).

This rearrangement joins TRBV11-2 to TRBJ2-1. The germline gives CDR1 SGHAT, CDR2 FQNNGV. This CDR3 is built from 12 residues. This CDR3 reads CASSLGINEQFF.

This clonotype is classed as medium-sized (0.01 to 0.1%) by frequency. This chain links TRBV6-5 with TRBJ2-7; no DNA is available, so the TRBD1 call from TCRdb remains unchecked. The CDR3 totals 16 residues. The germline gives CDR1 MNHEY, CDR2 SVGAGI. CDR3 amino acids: CASRRSRAPLTYEQYF.

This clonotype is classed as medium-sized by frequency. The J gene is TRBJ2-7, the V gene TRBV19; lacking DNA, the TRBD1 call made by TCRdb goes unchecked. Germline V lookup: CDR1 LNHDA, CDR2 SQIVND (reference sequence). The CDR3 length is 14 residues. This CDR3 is CASSRTGGIYEQYF.

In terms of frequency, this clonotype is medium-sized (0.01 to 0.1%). The CDR3 protein is CASSLRGQETQYF. V is TRBV5-5 and J is TRBJ2-5. CDR1 and CDR2 (germline): SGHKS, YYEKEE (reference sequence). The CDR3 totals 13 residues.

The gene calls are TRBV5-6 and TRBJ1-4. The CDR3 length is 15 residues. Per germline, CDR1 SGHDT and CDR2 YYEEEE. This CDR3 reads CASSANVGANEKLFF.

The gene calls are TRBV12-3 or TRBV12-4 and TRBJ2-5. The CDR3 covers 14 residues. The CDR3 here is CASSLYDNQETQYF.

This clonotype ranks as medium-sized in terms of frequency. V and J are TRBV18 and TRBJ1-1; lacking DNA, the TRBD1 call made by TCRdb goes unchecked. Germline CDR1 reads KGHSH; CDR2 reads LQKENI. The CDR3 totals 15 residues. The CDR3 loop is CASSPKLTGGTEAFF.

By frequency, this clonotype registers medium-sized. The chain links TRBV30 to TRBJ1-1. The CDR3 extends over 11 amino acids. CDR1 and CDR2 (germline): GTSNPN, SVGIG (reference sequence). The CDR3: CAWSGHNEAFF.

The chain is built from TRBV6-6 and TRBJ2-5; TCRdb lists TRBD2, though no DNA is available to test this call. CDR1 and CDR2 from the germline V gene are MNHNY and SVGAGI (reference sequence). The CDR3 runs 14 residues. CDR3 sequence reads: CASSEDSGGETQYF.

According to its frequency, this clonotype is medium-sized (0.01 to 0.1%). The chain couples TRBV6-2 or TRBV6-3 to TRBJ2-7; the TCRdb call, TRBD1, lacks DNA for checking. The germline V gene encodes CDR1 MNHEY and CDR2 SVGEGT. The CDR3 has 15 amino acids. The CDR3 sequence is CATRPSQGGSSEQYF.

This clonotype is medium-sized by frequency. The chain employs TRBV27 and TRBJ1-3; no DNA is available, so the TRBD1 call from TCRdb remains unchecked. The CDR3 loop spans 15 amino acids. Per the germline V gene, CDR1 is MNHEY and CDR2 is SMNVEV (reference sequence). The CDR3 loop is CASSLNRGSGNTIYF.

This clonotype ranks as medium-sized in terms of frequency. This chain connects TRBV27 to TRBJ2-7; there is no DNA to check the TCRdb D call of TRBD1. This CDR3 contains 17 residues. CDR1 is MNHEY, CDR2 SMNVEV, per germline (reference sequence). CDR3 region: CASSPLPPLWGFYEQYF.

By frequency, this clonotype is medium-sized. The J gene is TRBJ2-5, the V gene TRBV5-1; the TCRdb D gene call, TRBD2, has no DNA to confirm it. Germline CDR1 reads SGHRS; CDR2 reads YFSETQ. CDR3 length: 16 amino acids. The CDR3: CASTATSGGGGETQYF.

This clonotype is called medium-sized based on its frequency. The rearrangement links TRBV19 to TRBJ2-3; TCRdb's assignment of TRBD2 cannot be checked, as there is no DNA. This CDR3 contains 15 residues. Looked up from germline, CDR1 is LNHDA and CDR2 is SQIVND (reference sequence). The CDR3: CASRSSGANTDTQYF.

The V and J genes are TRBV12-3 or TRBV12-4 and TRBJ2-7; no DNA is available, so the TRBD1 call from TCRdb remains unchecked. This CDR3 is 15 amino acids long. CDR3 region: CASRQTGQGTYEQYF.

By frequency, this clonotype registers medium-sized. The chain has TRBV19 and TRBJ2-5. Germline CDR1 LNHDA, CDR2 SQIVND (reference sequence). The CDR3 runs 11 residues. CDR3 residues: CASSIHGTQYF.

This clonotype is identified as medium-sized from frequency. CDR3 protein: CASKGGDTGELFF. This sequence joins TRBV6-5 and TRBJ2-2; the TCRdb call, TRBD2, lacks DNA for checking. CDR1 and CDR2 (germline): MNHEY, SVGAGI. The CDR3 runs 13 residues.